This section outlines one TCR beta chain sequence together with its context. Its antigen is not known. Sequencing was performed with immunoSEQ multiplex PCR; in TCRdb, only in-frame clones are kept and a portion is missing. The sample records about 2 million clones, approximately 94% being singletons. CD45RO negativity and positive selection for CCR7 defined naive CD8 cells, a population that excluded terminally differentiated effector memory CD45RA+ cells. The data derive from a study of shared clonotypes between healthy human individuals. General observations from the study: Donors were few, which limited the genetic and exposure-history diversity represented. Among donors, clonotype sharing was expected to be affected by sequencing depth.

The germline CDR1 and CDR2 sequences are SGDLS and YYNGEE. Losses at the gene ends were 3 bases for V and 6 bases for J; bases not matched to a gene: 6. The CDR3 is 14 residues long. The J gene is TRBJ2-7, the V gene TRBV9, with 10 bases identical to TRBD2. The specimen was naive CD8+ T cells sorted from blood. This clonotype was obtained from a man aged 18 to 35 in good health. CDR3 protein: CASSELAGVGEQYF. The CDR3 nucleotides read TGTGCCAGCAGCGAGCTAGCGGGGGTAGGCGAGCAGTACTTC.